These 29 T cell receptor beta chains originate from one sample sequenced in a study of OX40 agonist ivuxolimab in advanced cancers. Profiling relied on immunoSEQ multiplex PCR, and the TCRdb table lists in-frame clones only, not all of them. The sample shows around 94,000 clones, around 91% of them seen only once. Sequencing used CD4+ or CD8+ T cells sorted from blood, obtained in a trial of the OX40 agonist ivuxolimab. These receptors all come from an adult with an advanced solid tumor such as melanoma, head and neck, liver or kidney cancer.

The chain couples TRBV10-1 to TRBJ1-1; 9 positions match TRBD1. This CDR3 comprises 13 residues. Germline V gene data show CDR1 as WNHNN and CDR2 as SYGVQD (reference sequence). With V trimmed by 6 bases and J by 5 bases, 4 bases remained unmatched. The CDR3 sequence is CASRETGGTEAFF. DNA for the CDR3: TGCGCCAGCAGGGAGACAGGGGGAACTGAAGCTTTCTTT.

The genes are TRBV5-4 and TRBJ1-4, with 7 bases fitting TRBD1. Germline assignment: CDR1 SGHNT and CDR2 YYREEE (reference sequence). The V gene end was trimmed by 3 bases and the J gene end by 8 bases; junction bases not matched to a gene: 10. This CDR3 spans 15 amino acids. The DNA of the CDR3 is TGTGCCAGCAGCTACGACAGGGATTTAGGCGAAAAACTGTTTTTT. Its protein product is CASSYDRDLGEKLFF.

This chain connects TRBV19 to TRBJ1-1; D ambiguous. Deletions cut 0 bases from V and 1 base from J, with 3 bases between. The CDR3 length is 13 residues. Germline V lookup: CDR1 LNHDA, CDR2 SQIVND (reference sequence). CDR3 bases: TGTGCCAGTAGTATAGACACGAACACTGAAGCTTTCTTT. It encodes CASSIDTNTEAFF.

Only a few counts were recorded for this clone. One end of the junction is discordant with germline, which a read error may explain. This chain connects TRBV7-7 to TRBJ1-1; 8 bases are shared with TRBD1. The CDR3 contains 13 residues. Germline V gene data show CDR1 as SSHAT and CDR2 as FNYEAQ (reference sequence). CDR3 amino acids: CASSLDRGTEAFF. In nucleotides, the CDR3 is TGTGCTAGCAGCTTAGACAGGGGCACTGAAGCTTTCTTT.

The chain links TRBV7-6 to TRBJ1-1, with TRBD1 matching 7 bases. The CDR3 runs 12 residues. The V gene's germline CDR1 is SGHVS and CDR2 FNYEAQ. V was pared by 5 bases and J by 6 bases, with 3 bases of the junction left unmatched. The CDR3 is CASSLTGSEAFF. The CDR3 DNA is TGTGCCAGCAGCCTGACAGGGTCTGAAGCTTTCTTT.

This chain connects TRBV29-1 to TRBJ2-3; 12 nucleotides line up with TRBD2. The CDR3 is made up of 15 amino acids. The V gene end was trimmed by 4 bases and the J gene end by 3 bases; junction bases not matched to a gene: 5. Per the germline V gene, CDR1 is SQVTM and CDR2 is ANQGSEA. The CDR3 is CSVGRTSGATDTQYF. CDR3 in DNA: TGCAGCGTTGGAAGGACTAGCGGGGCTACAGATACGCAGTATTTT.

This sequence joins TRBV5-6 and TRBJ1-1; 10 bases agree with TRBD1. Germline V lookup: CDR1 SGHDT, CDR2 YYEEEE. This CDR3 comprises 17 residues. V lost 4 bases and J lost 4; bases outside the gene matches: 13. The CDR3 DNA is TGTGCCAGCAGCCCAGACAGGGGGCATTTCATTGGCACTGAAGCTTTCTTT. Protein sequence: CASSPDRGHFIGTEAFF.

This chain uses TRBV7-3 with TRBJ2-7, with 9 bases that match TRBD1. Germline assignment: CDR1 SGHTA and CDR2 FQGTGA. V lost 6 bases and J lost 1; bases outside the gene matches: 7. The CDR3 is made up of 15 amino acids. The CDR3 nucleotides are TGTGCCAGCAGGGCCGGGACAGGGTCTTCCTACGAGCAGTACTTC. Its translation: CASRAGTGSSYEQYF.

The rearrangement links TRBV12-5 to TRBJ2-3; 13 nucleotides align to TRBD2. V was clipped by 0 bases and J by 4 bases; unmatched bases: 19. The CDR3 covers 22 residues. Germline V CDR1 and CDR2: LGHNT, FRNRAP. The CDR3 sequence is CASGLVRSGLRTSGRVADTQYF. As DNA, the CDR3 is TGTGCTAGTGGTTTGGTACGATCGGGACTGCGCACTAGCGGGAGGGTTGCAGATACGCAGTATTTT.

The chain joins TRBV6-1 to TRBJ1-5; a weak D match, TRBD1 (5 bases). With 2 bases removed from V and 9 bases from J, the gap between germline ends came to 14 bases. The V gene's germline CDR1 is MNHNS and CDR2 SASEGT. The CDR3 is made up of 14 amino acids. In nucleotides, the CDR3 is TGTGCCAGCAGTGAAAGGGCAGGGCAGGGGCCCCAGCATTTT. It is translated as CASSERAGQGPQHF.

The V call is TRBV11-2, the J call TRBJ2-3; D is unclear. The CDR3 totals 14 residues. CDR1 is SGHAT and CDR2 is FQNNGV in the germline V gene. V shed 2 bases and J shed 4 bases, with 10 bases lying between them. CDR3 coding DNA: TGTGCCAGCAGCTTAAGGCCTTCCGCAGATACGCAGTATTTT. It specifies CASSLRPSADTQYF.

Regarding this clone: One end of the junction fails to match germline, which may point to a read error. The CDR3 spells CAWSVVPGLGSF. Written as DNA, the CDR3 is TGTGCCTGGAGTGTAGTTCCTGGGCTTGGGTCATTC. The gene calls are TRBV30 and TRBJ1-2; D not resolved. This CDR3 contains 12 residues. The germline V gene encodes CDR1 GTSNPN and CDR2 SVGIG (reference sequence).

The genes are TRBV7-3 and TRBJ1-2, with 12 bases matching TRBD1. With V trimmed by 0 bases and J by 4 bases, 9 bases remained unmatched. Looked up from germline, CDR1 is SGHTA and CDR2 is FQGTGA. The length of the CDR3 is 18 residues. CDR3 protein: CASSLTPFGDRGPYGYTF. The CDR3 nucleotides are TGTGCCAGCAGCTTAACCCCTTTTGGGGACAGGGGGCCCTATGGCTACACCTTC.

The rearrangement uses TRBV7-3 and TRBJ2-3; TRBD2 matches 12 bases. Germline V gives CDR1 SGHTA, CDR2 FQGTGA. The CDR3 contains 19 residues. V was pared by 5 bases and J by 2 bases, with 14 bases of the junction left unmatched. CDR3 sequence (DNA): TGTGCCAGCAGCCTATTCGGACTAGCGGGACGGGAGGACACAGATACGCAGTATTTT. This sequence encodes CASSLFGLAGREDTDTQYF.

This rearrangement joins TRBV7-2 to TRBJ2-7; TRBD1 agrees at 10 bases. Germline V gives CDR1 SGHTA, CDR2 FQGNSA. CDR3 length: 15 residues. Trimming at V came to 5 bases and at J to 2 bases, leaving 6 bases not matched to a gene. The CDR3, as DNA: TGTGCCAGCAGCCCCCGTGGGACAGGGGCCTACGAGCAGTACTTC. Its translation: CASSPRGTGAYEQYF. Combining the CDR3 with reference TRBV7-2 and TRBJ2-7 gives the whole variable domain GAGVSQSPSNKVTEKGKDVELRCDPISGHTALYWYRQSLGQGLEFLIYFQGNSAPDKSGLPSDRFSAERTGGSVSTLTIQRTQQEDSAVYLCASSPRGTGAYEQYFGPGTRLTVT.

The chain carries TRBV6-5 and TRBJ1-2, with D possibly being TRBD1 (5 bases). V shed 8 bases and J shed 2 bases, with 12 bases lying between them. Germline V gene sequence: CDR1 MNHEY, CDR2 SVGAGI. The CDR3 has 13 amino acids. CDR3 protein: CASWDVGNYGYTF. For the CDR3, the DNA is TGTGCCAGCTGGGACGTGGGCAACTATGGCTACACCTTC.

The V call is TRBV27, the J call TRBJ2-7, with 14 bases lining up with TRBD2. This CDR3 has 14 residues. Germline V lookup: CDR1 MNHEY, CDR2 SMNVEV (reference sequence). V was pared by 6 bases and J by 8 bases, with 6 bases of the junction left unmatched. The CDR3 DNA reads TGTGCCAGCAGCCCCGGGACTAGCGGGAGCCAGCAGTACTTC. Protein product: CASSPGTSGSQQYF.

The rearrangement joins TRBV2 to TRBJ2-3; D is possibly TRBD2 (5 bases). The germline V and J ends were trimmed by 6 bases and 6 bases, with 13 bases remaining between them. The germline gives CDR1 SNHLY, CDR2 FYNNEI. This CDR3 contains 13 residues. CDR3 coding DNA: TGTGCCAGCAGAACTACTAGTGCCGATACGCAGTATTTT. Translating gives CASRTTSADTQYF. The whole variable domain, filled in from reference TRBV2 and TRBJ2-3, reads EPEVTQTPSHQVTQMGQEVILRCVPISNHLYFYWYRQILGQKVEFLVSFYNNEISEKSEIFDDQFSVERPDGSNFTLKIRSTKLEDSAMYFCASRTTSADTQYFGPGTRLTVL.

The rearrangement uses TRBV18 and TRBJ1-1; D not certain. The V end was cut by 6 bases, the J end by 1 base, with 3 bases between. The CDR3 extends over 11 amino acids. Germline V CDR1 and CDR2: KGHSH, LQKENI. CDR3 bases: TGTGCCAGCTCCGGGAACACTGAAGCTTTCTTT. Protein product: CASSGNTEAFF.

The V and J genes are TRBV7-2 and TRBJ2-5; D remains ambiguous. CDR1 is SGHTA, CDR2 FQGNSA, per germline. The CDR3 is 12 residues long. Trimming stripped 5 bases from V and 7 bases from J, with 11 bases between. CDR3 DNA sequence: TGTGCCAGCAGCCAATACCGCGGGACCCAGTACTTC. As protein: CASSQYRGTQYF.

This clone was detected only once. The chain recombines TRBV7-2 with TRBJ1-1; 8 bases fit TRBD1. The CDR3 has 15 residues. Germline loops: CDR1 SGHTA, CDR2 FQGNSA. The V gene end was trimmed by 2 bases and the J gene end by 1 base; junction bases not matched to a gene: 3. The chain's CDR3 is CASSLQGAPNTEAFF. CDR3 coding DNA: TGTGCCAGCAGCTTACAGGGGGCTCCGAACACTGAAGCTTTCTTT.

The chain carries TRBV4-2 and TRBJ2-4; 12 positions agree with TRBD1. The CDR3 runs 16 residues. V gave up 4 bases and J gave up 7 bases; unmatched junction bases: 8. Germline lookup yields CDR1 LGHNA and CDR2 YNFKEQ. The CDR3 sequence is CASSPGQGALVNIQYF. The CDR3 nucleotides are TGTGCCAGCAGCCCGGGACAGGGGGCGTTAGTTAACATTCAGTACTTC.

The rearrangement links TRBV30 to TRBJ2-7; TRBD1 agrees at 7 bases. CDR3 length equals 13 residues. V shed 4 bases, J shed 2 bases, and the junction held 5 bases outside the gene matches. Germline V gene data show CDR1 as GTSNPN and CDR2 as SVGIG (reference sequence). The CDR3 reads CAWMGTVAYEQYF. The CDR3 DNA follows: TGTGCCTGGATGGGGACAGTGGCCTACGAGCAGTACTTC.

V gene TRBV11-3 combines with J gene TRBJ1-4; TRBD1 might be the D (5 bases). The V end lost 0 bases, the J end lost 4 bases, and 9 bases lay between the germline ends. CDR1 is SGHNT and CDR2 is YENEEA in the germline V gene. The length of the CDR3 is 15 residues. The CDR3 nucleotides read TGTGCCAGCAGCTTAGAAGGACAACTTAATGAAAAACTGTTTTTT. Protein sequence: CASSLEGQLNEKLFF.

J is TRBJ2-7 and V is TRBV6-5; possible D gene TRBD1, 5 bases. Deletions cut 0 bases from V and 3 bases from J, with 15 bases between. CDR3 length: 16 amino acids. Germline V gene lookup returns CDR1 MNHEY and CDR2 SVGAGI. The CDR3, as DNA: TGTGCCAGCAGTTACTCGGCCCGGCAGGGCGTCTACGAGCAGTACTTC. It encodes CASSYSARQGVYEQYF.

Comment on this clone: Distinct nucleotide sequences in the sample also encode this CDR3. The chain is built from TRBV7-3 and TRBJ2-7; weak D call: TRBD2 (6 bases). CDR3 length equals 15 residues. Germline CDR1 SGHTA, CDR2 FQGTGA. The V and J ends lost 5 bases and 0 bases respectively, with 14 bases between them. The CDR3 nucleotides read TGTGCCAGCAGCCGGGGTGCGGGGAGCTCCTACGAGCAGTACTTC. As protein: CASSRGAGSSYEQYF.

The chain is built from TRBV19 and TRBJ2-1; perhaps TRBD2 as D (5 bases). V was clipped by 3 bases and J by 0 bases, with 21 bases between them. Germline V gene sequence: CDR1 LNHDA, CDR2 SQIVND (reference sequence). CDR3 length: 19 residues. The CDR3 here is CASSIGNKAARSSYNEQFF. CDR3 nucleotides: TGTGCCAGTAGTATCGGGAATAAGGCTGCCCGAAGCTCCTACAATGAGCAGTTCTTC.

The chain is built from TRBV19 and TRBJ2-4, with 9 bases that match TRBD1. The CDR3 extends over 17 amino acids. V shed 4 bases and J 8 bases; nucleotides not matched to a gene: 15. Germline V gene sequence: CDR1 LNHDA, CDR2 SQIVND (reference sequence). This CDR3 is CASSSGQGNVFSDIQYF. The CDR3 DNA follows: TGTGCCAGTAGTAGCGGACAGGGGAACGTTTTTTCAGACATTCAGTACTTC.

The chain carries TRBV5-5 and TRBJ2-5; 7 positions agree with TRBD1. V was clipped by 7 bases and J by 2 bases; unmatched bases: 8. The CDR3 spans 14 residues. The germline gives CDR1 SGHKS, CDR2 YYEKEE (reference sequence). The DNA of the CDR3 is TGTGCCAGCGGACAGGTCACTATTCAAGAGACCCAGTACTTC. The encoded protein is CASGQVTIQETQYF.